This T cell receptor beta chain was identified during a study of cytomegalovirus exposure and HLA in healthy donors. The CDR3 consists of 14 residues. CDR1 and CDR2 (germline): MNHEY, SMNVEV (reference sequence). Unmatched junction bases numbered 5, after V lost 5 bases and J lost 2 bases. Remarks on this clone: Antigen unknown.

The donors were members of the roughly 120-subject validation cohort (separate from the approximately 670-subject first cohort). The repertoire was sequenced with immunoSEQ multiplex PCR; TCRdb's copy has only in-frame clones and lacks some. The table shows about 360,000 clones, with around 86% occurring only once. The study's findings and limits: About 150 TCR beta chains were listed as cytomegalovirus-associated. The finding came from a later analysis; first-cohort TCR clusters tended to co-occur in the roughly 110 validation repertoires.

J is TRBJ1-2 and V is TRBV27, with TRBD1 matching over 7 bases. This receptor was identified in a woman between 18 and 29 years old in good health and CMV-seronegative. Specimen: PBMCs. The CDR3 DNA sequence: TGTGCCAGCAGTCCGGGACAGCGAAACTATGGCTACACCTTC. It specifies CASSPGQRNYGYTF.